This T cell receptor (beta chain) appears in the sequencing data of a study of cytomegalovirus exposure and HLA in healthy donors. Study-wide results and caveats: The study listed roughly 150 cytomegalovirus-associated TCR beta chains. In an earlier analysis, in some 500 donors, most V segments appeared productive either ~87% or ~30% of the time.

V was shortened by 5 bases and J by 3 bases, with 13 bases between the two germline ends. Germline V gene lookup returns CDR1 KGHSH and CDR2 LQKENI. This CDR3 contains 14 residues. As for this clone: Its antigen is unidentified.

Researchers ran the PCR with 60 Vbeta and 13 Jbeta primers. Using immunoSEQ multiplex PCR, the repertoire was profiled, and TCRdb retains in-frame clones only, with some absent. The sample consists of around 130,000 clones, approximately 80% of them appearing once. This receptor was obtained from a girl aged 2 to 10 in good health and CMV-seronegative. What was sequenced was PBMCs. This chain uses TRBV18 with TRBJ1-2; perhaps TRBD1 as D (5 bases). The CDR3 reads CASSNGGLDYGYTF. The DNA for the CDR3 is TGTGCCAGCTCAAACGGGGGTTTGGACTATGGCTACACCTTC. The complete variable domain, with remaining parts taken from reference TRBV18 and TRBJ1-2, reads NAGVMQNPRHLVRRRGQEARLRCSPMKGHSHVYWYRQLPEEGLKFMVYLQKENIIDESGMPKERFSAEFPKEGPSILRIQQVVRGDSAAYFCASSNGGLDYGYTFGSGTRLTVV.